One sample yielded the 24 T cell receptor beta chains listed below, sequenced in a study of identical twins. TCRdb re-analysed the 5' RACE reads in MiXCR, keeping a single row per CDR3 protein. The table lists 1.5 million or so distinct CDR3 sequences, less than 35% of them singletons, with about 0.27% in the top ten. The sequencing sample was made of cord blood. Every receptor here comes from a newborn girl in good health.

Only a few counts were recorded for this clonotype. J is TRBJ2-3 and V is TRBV20-1; the D is unclear. With 0 bases removed from V and 6 bases from J, the gap between germline ends came to 13 bases. The V gene's germline CDR1 is DFQATT and CDR2 SNEGSKA (reference sequence). There are 14 residues in the CDR3. The CDR3 nucleotides read TGCAGTGCTAGAGATTTTAGGGCCCTCGATACGCAGTATTTT. Its translation is CSARDFRALDTQYF.

This clonotype was detected a few times. The chain carries TRBV4-1 and TRBJ1-2; 7 nucleotides match TRBD1. V was pared by 4 bases and J by 2 bases, with 7 bases of the junction left unmatched. Germline V gives CDR1 MGHRA, CDR2 YSYEKL. The CDR3 loop spans 15 amino acids. The DNA of the CDR3 is TGCGCCAGCAGCCGCATCGGACAGGAGAACTATGGCTACACCTTC. Translating gives CASSRIGQENYGYTF.

This clonotype was seen many times. The rearrangement joins TRBV20-1 to TRBJ1-2, with a weak D call TRBD1 (6 bases). The CDR3 is 13 amino acids. Trimming pared 3 bases from V and 2 bases from J, leaving 10 bases between. Germline V gene data show CDR1 as DFQATT and CDR2 as SNEGSKA (reference sequence). CDR3 protein: CSARTTGNYGYTF. The DNA for the CDR3 is TGCAGTGCTAGGACAACAGGGAACTATGGCTACACCTTC.

The V call is TRBV24-1, the J call TRBJ2-1, with 11 positions matching TRBD2. With the DNA end fitting TRBJ2-7 better, the J assignment may be wrong. CDR3 size: 19 residues. From germline, CDR1 is KGHDR and CDR2 SFDVKD. The chain's CDR3 is CATSDPLAGENPSYNEQYF. The CDR3 DNA follows: TGTGCCACCAGTGATCCACTAGCGGGAGAAAATCCATCCTACAATGAGCAGTACTTC.

This clonotype was counted a few times. The genes are TRBV12-3 or TRBV12-4 and TRBJ2-7; perhaps TRBD2 as D (5 bases). CDR3 length: 13 residues. Trimming cost V 5 bases and J 3 bases, with 11 bases left between them. In DNA form, the CDR3 reads TGTGCCAGCAGTGGGGAGATTTTCTACGAGCAGTACTTC. Its protein is CASSGEIFYEQYF.

This clonotype came up a few times. This sequence joins TRBV6-6 and TRBJ2-5, with 9 bases aligning to TRBD1. The V gene end was trimmed by 4 bases and the J gene end by 11 bases; junction bases not matched to a gene: 20. The CDR3 sequence is 17 residues long. Germline CDR1 and CDR2: MNHNY and SVGAGI (reference sequence). The CDR3 here is CASSSRRDRAIGNEQYF. The CDR3 region has the DNA TGTGCCAGCAGTTCCCGCCGGGACAGGGCAATTGGGAATGAGCAGTACTTC.

This chain connects TRBV3-1 to TRBJ2-1, with no clear D. With the DNA end fitting TRBJ2-7 better, the J assignment may be wrong. The V gene's germline CDR1 is LGHDT and CDR2 YNNKEL (reference sequence). CDR3 length: 15 residues. The CDR3 bases are TGTGCCAGCAGCCAAGATCGGGCAGTTTACAATGAGCAGTACTTC. Amino acids: CASSQDRAVYNEQYF.

This chain joins TRBV6-1 and TRBJ2-4; D gene ambiguous. The CDR3 is 15 residues long. CDR1 and CDR2 (germline): MNHNS, SASEGT. Trimming removed 4 bases from V and 6 bases from J, with 16 bases in between. This CDR3 is CASSVRSTLRNIQYF. In DNA form, the CDR3 reads TGTGCCAGCAGTGTGCGGTCCACCCTAAGAAACATTCAGTACTTC.

This clonotype showed up just once. The chain recombines TRBV20-1 with TRBJ2-7, with 10 positions matching TRBD2. CDR1 DFQATT and CDR2 SNEGSKA come from the germline V gene (reference sequence). The J segment lost 7 bases and the V segment lost 3 bases, leaving 15 bases of the junction unmatched. The length of the CDR3 is 16 residues. The CDR3 here is CSASSSGRFSYNEQYF. In DNA, the CDR3 is TGCAGTGCTAGTAGTAGCGGGAGGTTCTCCTACAATGAGCAGTACTTC.

V and J are TRBV7-2 and TRBJ2-4; 8 bases are a match to TRBD2. Near its end, the DNA agrees better with TRBJ2-7, so the J call may be wrong. The CDR3 is 16 residues long. Germline V gene lookup returns CDR1 SGHTA and CDR2 FQGNSA. Here the CDR3 reads CASSLDNGRASYEQYF. The CDR3 bases are TGTGCCAGCAGCTTAGATAACGGGAGGGCCTCCTACGAGCAGTACTTC.

The chain recombines TRBV10-3 with TRBJ1-1; 8 positions match TRBD1. In germline, CDR1 is ENHRY, CDR2 SYGVKD. The V gene end was trimmed by 4 bases and the J gene end by 2 bases; junction bases not matched to a gene: 6. The CDR3 has 15 amino acids. The CDR3 spells CAISGFQGANTEAFF. The CDR3 DNA reads TGTGCCATCAGTGGGTTTCAGGGGGCAAACACTGAAGCTTTCTTT.

This sequence joins TRBV7-2 and TRBJ1-5; weak D call: TRBD1 (5 bases). Germline values: CDR1 SGHTA, CDR2 FQGNSA. V shed 5 bases and J shed 2 bases, with 16 bases lying between them. The CDR3 consists of 16 residues. Here the CDR3 DNA reads TGTGCCAGCAGCCCCGGGACTACCCTAGGCAATCAGCCCCAGCATTTT. Amino acids: CASSPGTTLGNQPQHF.

The gene calls are TRBV20-1 and TRBJ2-7; perhaps TRBD2 as D (6 bases). Trimming stripped 3 bases from V and 3 bases from J, with 15 bases between. The CDR3 consists of 14 residues. Looked up from germline, CDR1 is DFQATT and CDR2 is SNEGSKA (reference sequence). The CDR3 here is CSASSRDSSYEQYF. In DNA form, the CDR3 reads TGCAGTGCTAGTTCGCGGGACTCCAGCTACGAGCAGTACTTC.

This clonotype was found a few times. This sequence joins TRBV10-1 and TRBJ2-3, with a possible D match to TRBD1 (5 bases). There are 15 residues in the CDR3. Germline V gene sequence: CDR1 WNHNN, CDR2 SYGVQD (reference sequence). The V end lost 6 bases, the J end lost 0 bases, and 13 bases lay between the germline ends. The CDR3 loop is CASSDIRDSTDTQYF. Here the CDR3 DNA reads TGCGCCAGCAGCGATATCAGGGATAGCACAGATACGCAGTATTTT.

The genes are TRBV12-3 or TRBV12-4 and TRBJ2-2; TRBD2 is a possible D gene (7 bases). The CDR3 contains 15 residues. V gave up 3 bases and J gave up 3 bases, with 11 bases separating them. The CDR3 nucleotides read TGTGCCAGCAGTTTTCGGGGGGCTGACACCGGGGAGCTGTTTTTT. Amino acid sequence: CASSFRGADTGELFF.

This clonotype was detected many times. The chain recombines TRBV12-3 or TRBV12-4 with TRBJ1-5; the D is unclear. With 6 bases removed from V and 7 bases from J, the gap between germline ends came to 10 bases. CDR3 length: 12 residues. CDR3 region: CASSFLGQPQHF. CDR3 bases: TGTGCCAGCAGCTTCCTAGGCCAGCCCCAGCATTTT.

J is TRBJ2-3 and V is TRBV5-1; D perhaps matches TRBD1 (5 bases). Germline V gene lookup returns CDR1 SGHRS and CDR2 YFSETQ. The CDR3 is made up of 14 amino acids. V was clipped by 4 bases and J by 2 bases, with 11 bases between them. In nucleotides, the CDR3 is TGCGCCAGCAGCATGCAAGGGGACACAGATACGCAGTATTTT. It specifies CASSMQGDTDTQYF. Full variable domain (rest looked up from reference TRBV5-1 and TRBJ2-3): KAGVTQTPRYLIKTRGQQVTLSCSPISGHRSVSWYQQTPGQGLQFLFEYFSETQRNKGNFPGRFSGRQFSNSRSEMNVSTLELGDSALYLCASSMQGDTDTQYFGPGTRLTVL.

The V call is TRBV11-2, the J call TRBJ1-1; D not certain. Germline assignment: CDR1 SGHAT and CDR2 FQNNGV. The V and J ends lost 4 bases and 7 bases respectively, with 13 bases between them. This CDR3 has 13 amino acids. This CDR3 reads CASSSTASLEAFF. In DNA form, the CDR3 reads TGTGCCAGCAGCTCCACGGCCAGCCTTGAAGCTTTCTTT.

This clonotype was counted between two and nine times. The J gene is TRBJ2-1, the V gene TRBV10-3; TRBD1 aligns across 8 bases. The CDR3 length is 15 residues. After removal of 8 bases from V and 6 bases from J, the junction contained 12 bases not matched to a gene. Germline values: CDR1 ENHRY, CDR2 SYGVKD. The CDR3 sequence: CAIGQGIGAGNEQFF. The DNA for the CDR3 is TGTGCCATCGGACAGGGAATTGGAGCAGGCAATGAGCAGTTCTTC.

In this sample, this clonotype turned up a few times. V and J are TRBV10-3 and TRBJ1-2, with a possible D match to TRBD1 (5 bases). The V and J ends lost 4 bases and 8 bases respectively, with 11 bases between them. This CDR3 spans 12 amino acids. The V gene's germline CDR1 is ENHRY and CDR2 SYGVKD. CDR3 sequence reads: CAISAQGRGYTF. CDR3 bases: TGTGCCATCAGTGCGCAGGGACGGGGCTACACCTTC.

This clonotype was counted only a few times. The rearrangement joins TRBV12-3 or TRBV12-4 to TRBJ2-7; the D gene is possibly TRBD2 (7 bases). Deletions cut 2 bases from V and 2 bases from J, with 10 bases between. This CDR3 has 14 residues. Written as DNA, the CDR3 is TGTGCCAGCAGTTTACGGGGGGCGACCTACGAGCAGTACTTC. This gives the protein CASSLRGATYEQYF.

J is TRBJ1-1 and V is TRBV12-3 or TRBV12-4; D not resolved. This CDR3 spans 17 amino acids. The germline V and J ends were trimmed by 0 bases and 0 bases, with 14 bases remaining between them. The CDR3 is CASSLASINSLNTEAFF. The CDR3 nucleotides read TGTGCCAGCAGTTTAGCGAGTATAAACAGCCTGAACACTGAAGCTTTCTTT.

This clonotype came up a few times. The chain uses TRBV20-1 and TRBJ2-1; 10 bases are shared with TRBD2. The CDR3 covers 14 residues. Germline V gene data show CDR1 as DFQATT and CDR2 as SNEGSKA (reference sequence). The V gene end was trimmed by 0 bases and the J gene end by 9 bases; junction bases not matched to a gene: 5. CDR3 nucleotide sequence: TGCAGTGCTAGAGATCCGAGCGGGAGGGGTGAGCAGTTCTTC. Translating gives CSARDPSGRGEQFF.

The genes are TRBV5-1 and TRBJ2-5, with a tentative D call TRBD2 (5 bases). The length of the CDR3 is 14 residues. With 0 bases removed from V and 5 bases from J, the gap between germline ends came to 11 bases. Germline CDR1 reads SGHRS; CDR2 reads YFSETQ. The CDR3 DNA sequence: TGCGCCAGCAGCTTGGAATTGAGAGGGGAGACCCAGTACTTC. Translation gives CASSLELRGETQYF. Based on the CDR3 plus reference TRBV5-1 and TRBJ2-5, the full variable domain is KAGVTQTPRYLIKTRGQQVTLSCSPISGHRSVSWYQQTPGQGLQFLFEYFSETQRNKGNFPGRFSGRQFSNSRSEMNVSTLELGDSALYLCASSLELRGETQYFGPGTRLLVL.